This T cell receptor (beta chain) was sequenced in a study of CD8 T cells in ankylosing spondylitis. Findings and caveats of the study: Significantly higher representation of disease-linked clones was reported for matched ankylosing spondylitis synovial fluid. Clones linked to the disease showed a CD8+ phenotype. They occurred at relatively low frequencies in peripheral blood. Ankylosing spondylitis blood appeared to carry a characteristic TCR beta motif of roughly eight highly homologous variants.

The V end was cut by 0 bases, the J end by 1 base, with 14 bases between. Per the germline V gene, CDR1 is GTSNPN and CDR2 is SVGIG (reference sequence). The CDR3 runs to 16 residues. This clonotype was detected a few times. Its target is unknown. One entry per CDR3 protein results from TCRdb running MiXCR on the 5' RACE reads. The sample has 250,000 or so distinct CDR3 sequences; over 9.5% are singletons. The rearrangement uses TRBV30 and TRBJ2-3; no clear D gene. The source of this sequence is a male donor with ankylosing spondylitis or in good health (not recorded which). Source material: blood, either unsorted or a sorted T cell fraction (not recorded which). This chain's CDR3 is CAWSVGPGRRTDTQYF. The CDR3 DNA reads as TGTGCCTGGAGTGTAGGGCCCGGCCGTCGCACAGATACGCAGTATTTT.